Below, one T cell receptor (beta chain) is given with its context. Its cognate antigen has yet to be identified. No qualities accompany the bases; no much larger clone lies one base away. Trimming at the junction amounts to 0 bases on V and 4 bases on J, and the germline ends lie 10 bases apart. The CDR3 has 15 amino acids, counting the end cysteine and phenylalanine. Just the 45-base CDR3 DNA is kept, in frame starting at base 1. CDR1 is given as SGHDT and CDR2 as YYEEEE, both from the germline V gene. This entry belongs to a study of early T cells in non-severe SARS-CoV-2 infection (dated by TCRdb to the early 2020s). About the study as a whole: Bulk RNA from unsorted whole blood was used for TCR sequencing, so alpha and beta chains could not be paired.

The library was obtained by 5' RACE. Sequencing relied on a NextSeq 500. The TCR library protocol attached unique molecular identifiers to individual cDNA molecules to correct for sequencing error and PCR bias. Sequencing covered both TCR alpha and beta chains, and within each sample the abundances of alpha and beta sequences were tightly co-correlated. In the paper's pipeline: Decombinator V4 was used to annotate the V gene, J gene and CDR3 of the TCR sequences. Expanded TCRs were defined as changing significantly between any two time points under a Poisson model with p below 0.0001. TCR abundances were normalised to the total number of TCRs sequenced per sample and were expressed as counts per million. MAIT TCRs were defined by TRAV1-2 paired with TRAJ12, TRAJ20 or TRAJ33, and iNKT TCRs by TRAV10 paired with TRAJ18. A search of VDJdb, accessed on 1 November 2021, was run for TCRs annotated to CMV, EBV and SARS-CoV-2, with TCRs annotated for multiple antigens excluded. Using fastp at Q25 and MiXCR, TCRdb reprocessed the public reads and kept productive beta chains. Each CDR3 protein appears once, grouped with its most common genes and DNA. The V and J calls and clone size are TCRdb's, not the authors'. In this sample the table shows about 26,000 distinct CDR3 sequences, approximately 4.1% of which occur a single time. The top ten hold about 6.3% of the sample.

This was a case-control study nested in a cohort of healthcare workers in London, UK, who had nasopharyngeal swab PCR tests and blood samples taken every week. Healthcare workers were recruited between 23 and 31 March 2020, during the week of the UK lockdown, and were followed weekly for up to 16 weeks. The investigation overall reported the following: VDJdb matching was skewed toward anti-spike CD8 responses and likely underestimated virus-specific expansions, missing private and CD4 specificities.

Sample: whole blood. The sequence joins TRBV5-6 to TRBJ1-4; TRBD1 is possibly the D segment (5 matching bases). The sequence was obtained from an adult who was a healthcare worker with PCR-confirmed SARS-CoV-2 infection or an uninfected control (not recorded which). The nucleotides read TGTGCCAGCAGCTTGGGACAGAGGTTTAATGAAAAACTGTTTTTT. Its protein is CASSLGQRFNEKLFF.